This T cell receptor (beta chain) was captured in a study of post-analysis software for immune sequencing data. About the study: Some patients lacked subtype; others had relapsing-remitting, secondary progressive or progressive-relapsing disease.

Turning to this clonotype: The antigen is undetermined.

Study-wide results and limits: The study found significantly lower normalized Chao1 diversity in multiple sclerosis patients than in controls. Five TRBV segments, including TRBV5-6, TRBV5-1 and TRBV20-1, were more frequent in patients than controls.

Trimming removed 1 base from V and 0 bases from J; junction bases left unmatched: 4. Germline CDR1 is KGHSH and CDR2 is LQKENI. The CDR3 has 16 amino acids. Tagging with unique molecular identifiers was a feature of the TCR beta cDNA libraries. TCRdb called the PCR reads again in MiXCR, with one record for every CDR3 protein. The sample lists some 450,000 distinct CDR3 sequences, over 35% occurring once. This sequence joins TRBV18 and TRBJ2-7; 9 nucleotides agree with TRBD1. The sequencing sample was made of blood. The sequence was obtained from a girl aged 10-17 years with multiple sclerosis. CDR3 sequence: CASSPRTGESSYEQYF. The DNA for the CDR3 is TGTGCCAGCTCACCACGGACAGGGGAAAGCTCCTACGAGCAGTACTTC.